These 5 T cell receptor beta chains originate from one sample sequenced in a study of radiotherapy plus CTLA-4 blockade in lung cancer (dated by TCRdb to 2017 to 2018). Preparation of the library involved the immunoSEQ multiplex PCR assay. The clones in this table, taken by TCRdb from immuneACCESS, are in-frame only. Not every clone is retained; where verified, under half of the shortfall comes from an unresolved V gene, and the cause of the rest is unknown. The sample table contains roughly 42,000 clones; only one count was recorded for approximately 75% of them. Roughly a quarter of the sample belongs to the ten largest clones. The sample in question was peripheral blood, obtained from a patient treated with radiotherapy plus ipilimumab. The receptor set was obtained from a human donor with non-small cell lung cancer that progressed on radiotherapy plus ipilimumab.

The chain recombines TRBV11-3 with TRBJ2-5, with 8 nucleotides matching TRBD2. Germline CDR1 and CDR2: SGHNT and YENEEA. There are 14 residues in the CDR3. The V gene end was trimmed by 5 bases and the J gene end by 5 bases; junction bases not matched to a gene: 7. CDR3: CASSESGGSETQYF. DNA of the CDR3: TGTGCCAGCAGCGAAAGCGGGGGCAGCGAGACCCAGTACTTC.

This chain uses TRBV5-1 with TRBJ2-2, with 9 bases lining up with TRBD2. CDR1 is SGHRS and CDR2 is YFSETQ in the germline V gene. This CDR3 comprises 17 residues. The trim removed 4 bases at V and 0 bases at J, leaving 7 bases unmatched. For the CDR3, the DNA is TGCGCCAGCAGCCTCGGGACTAGCTTGACGAACACCGGGGAGCTGTTTTTT. Translating gives CASSLGTSLTNTGELFF.

The rearrangement uses TRBV19 and TRBJ1-1; 9 nucleotides align to TRBD1. Trimming at V came to 6 bases and at J to 5 bases, leaving 7 bases not matched to a gene. Germline loops: CDR1 LNHDA, CDR2 SQIVND (reference sequence). The CDR3 is 14 amino acids. Here the CDR3 DNA reads TGTGCCAGTAGAAAACAGGGGGCTGGGACTGAAGCTTTCTTT. Translating it yields CASRKQGAGTEAFF.

The V and J genes are TRBV5-1 and TRBJ1-2; perhaps TRBD1 as D (5 bases). CDR3 size: 17 residues. Germline CDR1 SGHRS, CDR2 YFSETQ. The V and J ends lost 2 bases and 7 bases respectively, with 24 bases between them. CDR3 amino acids: CASSFGGGDQSVGGYTF. The CDR3 region has the DNA TGCGCCAGCAGCTTTGGGGGGGGAGATCAGTCTGTTGGTGGCTACACCTTC.

This sequence joins TRBV5-1 and TRBJ2-2; a weak D match, TRBD2 (7 bases). The CDR3 runs 17 residues. With 4 bases removed from V and 4 bases from J, the gap between germline ends came to 20 bases. Looked up from germline, CDR1 is SGHRS and CDR2 is YFSETQ. CDR3 in DNA: TGCGCCAGCAGCCTGGGGGGGGGCCCTACGGGCACCGGGGAGCTGTTTTTT. Its translation is CASSLGGGPTGTGELFF.